These 2 T cell receptor beta chains were sequenced from one sample in a study of cytomegalovirus exposure and HLA in healthy donors. With 60 Vbeta and 13 Jbeta primers, the PCR was carried out. This table comes from immunoSEQ multiplex PCR, and its TCRdb copy is limited to in-frame clones, with some not included. The data show about 230,000 clones, about 89% seen once. The specimen sequenced was PBMCs. The receptors stem from a woman between 18 and 29 years old in good health and CMV-seronegative.

The chain has TRBV7-9 and TRBJ2-7, with 11 bases fitting TRBD2. V lost 1 base, J lost 6 bases, and 5 bases stayed unmatched. The CDR3 length is 15 residues. Germline V lookup: CDR1 SEHNR, CDR2 FQNEAQ (reference sequence). The CDR3 loop is CASSLVLAGGSEQYF. CDR3 in DNA: TGTGCCAGCAGCTTAGTGCTAGCGGGGGGTTCCGAGCAGTACTTC.

This clone appeared a few times. The chain employs TRBV9 and TRBJ2-1; possible D gene TRBD2, 5 bases. The V gene lost 4 bases and the J gene lost 0 bases, with 14 bases spanning the gap. CDR1 is SGDLS and CDR2 is YYNGEE in the germline V gene. CDR3 length equals 16 residues. CDR3 coding DNA: TGTGCCAGCAGCCCCCGGTCGGGGAGCTCCTACAATGAGCAGTTCTTC. It codes for CASSPRSGSSYNEQFF.